These 10 T cell receptor beta chains were all obtained from the same sample, sequenced in a study of T-cell reconstitution after alpha-beta-depleted transplantation in children. A library of TCRbeta sequences, prepared with unique molecular identifiers, was generated. TCRdb reprocessed the PCR reads with MiXCR, giving one entry per CDR3 protein. This table has fewer than 120,000 distinct CDR3 sequences, 10% to 13% appearing once. Here the sequenced sample was PBMCs from the stem cell graft donor, taken from the stem cell graft. The origin of the receptors is a human donor who donated a stem cell graft to a child with acute lymphoblastic leukemia.

This clonotype has a single count. This chain connects TRBV2 to TRBJ2-1; no definite D call. Trimming removed 8 bases from V and 5 bases from J, with 10 bases in between. This CDR3 is 12 amino acids long. Germline assignment: CDR1 SNHLY and CDR2 FYNNEI. The CDR3 DNA follows: TGTGCCAGCGCGGCAAGGGACAATGAGCAGTTCTTC. It yields the protein CASAARDNEQFF.

This clonotype was seen repeatedly, ten times or more. The chain joins TRBV4-3 to TRBJ2-3, with D possibly matching TRBD2 (6 bases). Germline assignment: CDR1 LGHNA and CDR2 YSLEER. The length of the CDR3 is 17 residues. V shed 3 bases and J shed 5 bases, with 21 bases lying between them. This chain's CDR3 is CASSHQSDYQGLDTQYF. Written as DNA, the CDR3 is TGCGCCAGCAGCCATCAATCGGACTACCAGGGCCTAGATACGCAGTATTTT.

This clonotype was seen a handful of times. This chain links TRBV4-2 with TRBJ2-7; 8 nucleotides match TRBD2. The CDR3 contains 15 residues. CDR1 is LGHNA, CDR2 YNFKEQ, per germline. With V trimmed by 5 bases and J by 1 base, 7 bases remained unmatched. CDR3 amino acids: CASSETSAPSYEQYF. For the CDR3, the DNA is TGTGCCAGCAGCGAGACTAGCGCCCCTTCCTACGAGCAGTACTTC.

This clonotype has at least ten counts. This sequence joins TRBV12-3 or TRBV12-4 and TRBJ2-3; D is ambiguous. The CDR3 sequence is 15 residues long. V was trimmed by 2 bases and J by 2 bases, leaving 11 bases between them. In nucleotides, the CDR3 is TGTGCCAGCAGTTTAAAAGGACCCCCCACAGATACGCAGTATTTT. Its translation: CASSLKGPPTDTQYF.

In this sample, this clonotype turned up many times. The chain combines TRBV7-6 with TRBJ1-6, with D maybe TRBD1 (5 bases). Germline CDR1 SGHVS, CDR2 FNYEAQ. V lost 1 base and J lost 9, with 10 bases in between. The CDR3 runs to 14 residues. CDR3 sequence (DNA): TGTGCCAGCAGCTTAGGTGGGGGGACTTCACCCCTCCACTTT. As protein: CASSLGGGTSPLHF.

The sample holds many counts of this clonotype. The rearrangement joins TRBV20-1 to TRBJ2-1, with TRBD2 identical over 10 bases. This CDR3 comprises 16 residues. Unmatched junction bases numbered 9, after V lost 1 base and J lost 6 bases. The germline V gene encodes CDR1 DFQATT and CDR2 SNEGSKA (reference sequence). The DNA for the CDR3 is TGCAGTGCTAGAGCACATTCCGGGACTAGCGCCAATGAGCAGTTCTTC. Translated: CSARAHSGTSANEQFF.

This clonotype was counted at least ten times. The chain is built from TRBV20-1 and TRBJ2-5, with unresolved D. Trimming stripped 0 bases from V and 1 base from J, with 12 bases between. Germline V gives CDR1 DFQATT, CDR2 SNEGSKA (reference sequence). The CDR3 loop spans 15 amino acids. This chain's CDR3 is CSARETAVPQETQYF. In nucleotides, the CDR3 is TGCAGTGCTAGAGAAACGGCAGTCCCCCAAGAGACCCAGTACTTC.

This clonotype was picked up many times. V and J are TRBV7-2 and TRBJ2-1, with D tentatively TRBD1 (6 bases). This CDR3 is built from 13 residues. Trimming took off 5 bases at V and 9 bases at J, with 14 bases between the two ends. The germline V gene has CDR1 SGHTA and CDR2 FQGNSA. This CDR3 reads CASSKDSQLEQFF. CDR3 sequence (DNA): TGTGCCAGCAGCAAGGACAGCCAGCTTGAGCAGTTCTTC.

In its sample, this clonotype is medium-sized. The rearrangement uses TRBV7-8 and TRBJ2-7; possible D gene TRBD1, 6 bases. The CDR3 loop spans 15 amino acids. Germline CDR1 and CDR2: SGHVS and FQNEAQ. V was cut by 2 bases and J by 0 bases, with 11 bases left in between. This chain's CDR3 is CASSLTQGPSYEQYF. CDR3 DNA sequence: TGTGCCAGCAGCTTAACGCAGGGGCCCTCCTACGAGCAGTACTTC.

There are many counts of this clonotype. The chain links TRBV24-1 to TRBJ2-1, with a tentative D call TRBD2 (6 bases). The CDR3 is made up of 11 amino acids. V lost 4 bases and J 12 bases, leaving 9 bases between the germline ends. Germline CDR1 KGHDR, CDR2 SFDVKD. CDR3: CATSEGRMQFF. The DNA of the CDR3 is TGTGCCACCAGTGAGGGGAGGATGCAGTTCTTC.